Sequencing of this TCR beta chain was carried out in a study of blood T cell repertoires in COVID-19. The CDR3 sequence is 13 residues long. The germline V gene encodes CDR1 MNHEY and CDR2 SVGAGI. Trimming shortened V by 9 bases and J by 0 bases, and 9 bases separated the two germline ends. Recovered Cohort 3 donors showed two negative PCRs, clearance, or symptom resolution. Libraries were prepared by immunoSEQ multiplex PCR; TCRdb keeps only in-frame clonotypes and omits some of them. The sample has approximately 200,000 clones; roughly 82% are singletons. The sequencing sample was made of PBMCs or T cells enriched from blood (not recorded which). The chain employs TRBV6-5 and TRBJ1-3; unclear D gene. The receptor was derived from a man aged 40-55 years who had recovered from COVID-19. The CDR3 region is CASRPSSGNTIYF. CDR3 nucleotide sequence: TGTGCCAGTAGACCTAGCTCTGGAAACACCATATATTTT.